This TCR beta chain appears in the sequencing data of a study of cytomegalovirus exposure and HLA in healthy donors. Germline CDR1 is MDHEN and CDR2 is SYDVKM. V lost 2 bases and J lost 8, with 18 bases in between. The CDR3 spans 15 residues. PCR involved 60 Vbeta and 13 Jbeta primers. Assay used: immunoSEQ multiplex PCR; TCRdb lists only in-frame clones, some missing. The table lists roughly 100,000 clones, about 75% of them singletons. This rearrangement joins TRBV28 to TRBJ1-2; D gene unclear. The source material was PBMCs. This clonotype was obtained from a man between 45 and 60 years old in good health and CMV-seronegative. The CDR3 here is CASSLLRAEVGGYTF. Written as DNA, the CDR3 is TGTGCCAGCAGTTTACTGAGGGCAGAGGTTGGCGGCTACACCTTC.